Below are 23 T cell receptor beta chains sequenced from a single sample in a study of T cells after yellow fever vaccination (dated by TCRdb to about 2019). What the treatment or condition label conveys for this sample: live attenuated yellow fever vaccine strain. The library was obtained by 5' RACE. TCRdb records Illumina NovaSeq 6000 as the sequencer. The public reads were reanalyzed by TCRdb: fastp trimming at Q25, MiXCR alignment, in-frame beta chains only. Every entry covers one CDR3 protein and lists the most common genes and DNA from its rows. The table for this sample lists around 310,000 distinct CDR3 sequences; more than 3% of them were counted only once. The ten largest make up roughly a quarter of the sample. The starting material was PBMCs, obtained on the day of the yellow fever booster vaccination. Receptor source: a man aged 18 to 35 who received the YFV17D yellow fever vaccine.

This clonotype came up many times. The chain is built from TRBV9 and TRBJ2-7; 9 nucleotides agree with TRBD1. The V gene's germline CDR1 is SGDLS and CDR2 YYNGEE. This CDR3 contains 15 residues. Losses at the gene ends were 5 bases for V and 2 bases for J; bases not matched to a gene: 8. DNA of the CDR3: TGTGCCAGCAGAGACCGGGACAGGGCTACCTACGAGCAGTACTTC. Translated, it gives CASRDRDRATYEQYF.

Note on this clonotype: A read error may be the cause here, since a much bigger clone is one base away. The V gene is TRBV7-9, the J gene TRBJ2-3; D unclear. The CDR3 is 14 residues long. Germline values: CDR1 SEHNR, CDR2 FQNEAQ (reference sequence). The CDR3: CASSPPPLTVTQYF. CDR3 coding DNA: TGTGCCAGCAGCCCCCCGCCACTCACAGTTACGCAGTATTTT. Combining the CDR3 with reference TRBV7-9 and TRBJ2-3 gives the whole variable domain DTGVSQNPRHKITKRGQNVTFRCDPISEHNRLYWYRQTLGQGPEFLTYFQNEAQLEKSRLLSDRFSAERPKGSFSTLEIQRTEQGDSAMYLCASSPPPLTVTQYFGPGTRLTVL.

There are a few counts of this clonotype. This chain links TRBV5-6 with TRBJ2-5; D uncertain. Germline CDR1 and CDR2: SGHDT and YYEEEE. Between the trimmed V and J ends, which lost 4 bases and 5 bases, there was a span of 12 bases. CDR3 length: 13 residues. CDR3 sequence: CASSLAMGETQYF. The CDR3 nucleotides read TGTGCCAGCAGCCTTGCTATGGGCGAGACCCAGTACTTC.

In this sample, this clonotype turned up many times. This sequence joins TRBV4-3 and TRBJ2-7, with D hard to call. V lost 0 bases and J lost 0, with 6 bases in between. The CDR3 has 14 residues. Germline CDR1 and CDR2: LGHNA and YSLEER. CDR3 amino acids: CASSQDPSSYEQYF. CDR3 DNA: TGCGCCAGCAGCCAAGACCCCAGCTCCTACGAGCAGTACTTC.

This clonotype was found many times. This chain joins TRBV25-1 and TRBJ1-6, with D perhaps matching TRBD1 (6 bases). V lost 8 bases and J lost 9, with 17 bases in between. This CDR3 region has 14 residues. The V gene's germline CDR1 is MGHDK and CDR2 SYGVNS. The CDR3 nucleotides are TGTGCCAGCCATGGGGGTGAGGGGGGTTCACCCCTCCACTTT. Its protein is CASHGGEGGSPLHF.

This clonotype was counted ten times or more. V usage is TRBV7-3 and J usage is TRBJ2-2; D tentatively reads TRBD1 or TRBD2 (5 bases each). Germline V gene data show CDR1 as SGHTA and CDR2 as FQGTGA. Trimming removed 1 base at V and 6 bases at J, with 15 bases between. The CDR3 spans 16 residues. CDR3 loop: CASSLNGVGVAGELFF. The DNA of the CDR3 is TGTGCCAGCAGCTTAAATGGTGTGGGGGTTGCCGGGGAGCTGTTTTTT.

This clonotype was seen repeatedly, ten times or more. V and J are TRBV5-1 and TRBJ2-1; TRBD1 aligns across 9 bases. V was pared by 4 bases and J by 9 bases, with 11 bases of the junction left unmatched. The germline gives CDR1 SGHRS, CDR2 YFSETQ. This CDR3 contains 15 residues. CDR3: CASSPTGGAGSEQFF. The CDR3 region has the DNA TGCGCCAGCAGCCCCACAGGGGGCGCGGGGTCTGAGCAGTTCTTC.

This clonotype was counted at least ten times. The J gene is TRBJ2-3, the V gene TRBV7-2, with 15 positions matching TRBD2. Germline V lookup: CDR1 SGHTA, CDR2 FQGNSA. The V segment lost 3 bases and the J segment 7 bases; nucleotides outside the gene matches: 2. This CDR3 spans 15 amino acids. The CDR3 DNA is TGTGCCAGCAGCTTGGGACTAGCGGGGGGTAATACGCAGTATTTT. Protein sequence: CASSLGLAGGNTQYF.

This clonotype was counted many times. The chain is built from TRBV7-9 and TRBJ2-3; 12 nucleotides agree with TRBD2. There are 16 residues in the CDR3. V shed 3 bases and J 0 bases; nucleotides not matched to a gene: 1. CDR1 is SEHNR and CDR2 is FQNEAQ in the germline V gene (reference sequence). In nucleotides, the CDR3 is TGTGCCAGCAGCTTCCTAGCGGGGGGGAGCACAGATACGCAGTATTTT. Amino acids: CASSFLAGGSTDTQYF.

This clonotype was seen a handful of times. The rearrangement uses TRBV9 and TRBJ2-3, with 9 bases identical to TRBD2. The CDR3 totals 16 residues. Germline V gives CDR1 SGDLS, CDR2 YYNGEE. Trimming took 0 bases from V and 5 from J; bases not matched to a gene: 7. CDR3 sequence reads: CASSVAMAGGRDTQYF. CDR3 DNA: TGTGCCAGCAGCGTAGCTATGGCGGGGGGGAGAGATACGCAGTATTTT.

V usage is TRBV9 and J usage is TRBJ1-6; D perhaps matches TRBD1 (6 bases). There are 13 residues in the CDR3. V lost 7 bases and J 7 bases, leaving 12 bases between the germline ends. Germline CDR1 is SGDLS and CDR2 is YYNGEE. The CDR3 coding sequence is TGTGCCAGCGCACAGGGTCGGAATTCACCCCTCCACTTT. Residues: CASAQGRNSPLHF.

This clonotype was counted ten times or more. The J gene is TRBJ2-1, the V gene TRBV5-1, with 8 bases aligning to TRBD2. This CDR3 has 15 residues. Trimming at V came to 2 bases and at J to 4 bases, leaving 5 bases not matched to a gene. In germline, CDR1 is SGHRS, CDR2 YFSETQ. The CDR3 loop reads CASSLAGAPYNEQFF. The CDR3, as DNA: TGCGCCAGCAGCTTAGCGGGGGCCCCATACAATGAGCAGTTCTTC.

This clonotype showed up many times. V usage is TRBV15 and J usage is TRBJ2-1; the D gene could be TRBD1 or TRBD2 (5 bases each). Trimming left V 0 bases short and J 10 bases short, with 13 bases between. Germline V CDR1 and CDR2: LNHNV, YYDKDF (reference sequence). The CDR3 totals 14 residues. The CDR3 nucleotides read TGTGCCACCAGCAGAGATCTAGAGGGACCAGAGCAGTTCTTC. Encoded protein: CATSRDLEGPEQFF. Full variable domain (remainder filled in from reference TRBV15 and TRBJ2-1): DAMVIQNPRYQVTQFGKPVTLSCSQTLNHNVMYWYQQKSSQAPKLLFHYYDKDFNNEADTPDNFQSRRPNTSFCFLDIRSPGLGDTAMYLCATSRDLEGPEQFFGPGTRLTVL.

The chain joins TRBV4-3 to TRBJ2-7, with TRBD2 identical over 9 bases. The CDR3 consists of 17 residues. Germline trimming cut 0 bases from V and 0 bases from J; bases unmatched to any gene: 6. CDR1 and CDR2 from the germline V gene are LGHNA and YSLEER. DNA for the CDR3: TGCGCCAGCAGCCAAGACGAGCGGGGGGCGAGCTCCTACGAGCAGTACTTC. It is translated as CASSQDERGASSYEQYF.

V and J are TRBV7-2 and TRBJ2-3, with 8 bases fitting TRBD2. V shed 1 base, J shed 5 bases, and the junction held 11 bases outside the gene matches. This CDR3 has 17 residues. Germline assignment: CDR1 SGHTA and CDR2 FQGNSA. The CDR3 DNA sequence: TGTGCCAGCAGCTTAGAGGTGGTCGGGGGGGCCGGAGATACGCAGTATTTT. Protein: CASSLEVVGGAGDTQYF.

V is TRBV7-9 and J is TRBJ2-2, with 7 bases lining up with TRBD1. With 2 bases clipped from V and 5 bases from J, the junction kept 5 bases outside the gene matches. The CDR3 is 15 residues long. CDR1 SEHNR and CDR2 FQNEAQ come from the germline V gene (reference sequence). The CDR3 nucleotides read TGTGCCAGCAGCTTATTAGGGGGCCGGACCGGGGAGCTGTTTTTT. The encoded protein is CASSLLGGRTGELFF.

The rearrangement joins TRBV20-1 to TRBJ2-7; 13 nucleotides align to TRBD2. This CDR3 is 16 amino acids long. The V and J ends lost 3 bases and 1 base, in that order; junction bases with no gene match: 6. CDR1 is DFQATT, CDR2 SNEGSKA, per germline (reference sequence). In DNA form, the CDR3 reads TGCAGTGCTAGGGCGACTAGCGGGGGGACTTCCTACGAGCAGTACGTC. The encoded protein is CSARATSGGTSYEQYV.

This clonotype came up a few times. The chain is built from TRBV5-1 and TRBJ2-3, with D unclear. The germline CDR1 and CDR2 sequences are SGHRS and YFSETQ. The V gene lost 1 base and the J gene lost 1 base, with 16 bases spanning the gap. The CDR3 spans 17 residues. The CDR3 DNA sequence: TGCGCCAGCAGCTTGAGGTGGGAAGGGCTGGGCACAGATACGCAGTATTTT. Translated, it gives CASSLRWEGLGTDTQYF.

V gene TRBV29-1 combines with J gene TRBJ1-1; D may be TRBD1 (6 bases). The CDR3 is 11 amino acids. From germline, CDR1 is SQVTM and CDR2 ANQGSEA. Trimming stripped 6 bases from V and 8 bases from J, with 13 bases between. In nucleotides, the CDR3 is TGCAGCGTGAGGGACACCGCAGAAGCTTTCTTT. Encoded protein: CSVRDTAEAFF. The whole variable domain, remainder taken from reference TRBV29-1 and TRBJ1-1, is SAVISQKPSRDICQRGTSLTIQCQVDSQVTMMFWYRQQPGQSLTLIATANQGSEATYESGFVIDKFPISRPNLTFSTLTVSNMSPEDSSIYLCSVRDTAEAFFGQGTRLTVV.

In nucleotides, the CDR3 is TGTGCCAGCAGCGTTGCCGGACAGGGGGACAATGAGCAGTTCTTC. Protein sequence: CASSVAGQGDNEQFF. V is TRBV9 and J is TRBJ2-1; 10 bases are a match to TRBD1. The germline V gene has CDR1 SGDLS and CDR2 YYNGEE. The V segment lost 2 bases and the J segment 5 bases; nucleotides outside the gene matches: 4. CDR3 length: 15 residues. Together with reference TRBV9 and TRBJ2-1, the CDR3 gives the full variable domain: DSGVTQTPKHLITATGQRVTLRCSPRSGDLSVYWYQQSLDQGLQFLIQYYNGEERAKGNILERFSAQQFPDLHSELNLSSLELGDSALYFCASSVAGQGDNEQFFGPGTRLTVL.

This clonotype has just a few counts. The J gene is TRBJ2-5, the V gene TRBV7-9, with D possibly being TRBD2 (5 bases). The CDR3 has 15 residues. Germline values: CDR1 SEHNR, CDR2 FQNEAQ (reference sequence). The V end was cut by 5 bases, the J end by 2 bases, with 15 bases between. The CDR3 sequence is CASSPPGLLQETQYF. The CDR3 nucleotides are TGTGCCAGCAGCCCCCCCGGACTCCTGCAAGAGACCCAGTACTTC.

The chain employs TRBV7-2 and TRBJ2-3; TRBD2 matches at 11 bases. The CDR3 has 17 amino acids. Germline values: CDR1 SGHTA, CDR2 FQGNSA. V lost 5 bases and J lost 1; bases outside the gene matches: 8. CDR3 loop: CASSARLAGIRTDTQYF. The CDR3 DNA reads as TGTGCCAGCAGCGCAAGACTAGCGGGGATTCGCACAGATACGCAGTATTTT.

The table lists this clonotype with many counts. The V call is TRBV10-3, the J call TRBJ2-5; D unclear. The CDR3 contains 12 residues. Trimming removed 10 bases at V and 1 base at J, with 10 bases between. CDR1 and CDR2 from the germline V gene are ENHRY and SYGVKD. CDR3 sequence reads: CATRRAQETQYF. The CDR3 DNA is TGTGCCACCCGCCGGGCCCAAGAGACCCAGTACTTC.